These T cell receptor beta chains were read from a single sample in a study of T cells in tuberculosis. TCRdb keeps only in-frame clones here, not all; method: immunoSEQ multiplex PCR. The sample carries tens of thousands of clones, roughly 90% recorded once. Sequenced here: PBMCs, sampled at tuberculosis diagnosis. These receptor sequences come from an adult with tuberculosis. Both conserved end residues are trimmed from each CDR3. A D gene is named only where the DNA matches it firmly.

J gene,V gene,D gene,CDR3 protein
TRBJ2-2,TRBV29-1,.,SASGGGQGKNTGELF
TRBJ1-3,TRBV6-1,.,ASRTGLSGNTIY
TRBJ2-1,TRBV18,TRBD1,ASSQPGQGAINEQF
TRBJ1-1,TRBV21-1,.,ASSTRDRVRTEAF
TRBJ2-1,TRBV10-2,.,ASSGGTESSYNEQF
TRBJ1-1,TRBV2,TRBD1,ASGRRGQRNTEAF
TRBJ2-1,TRBV11-2,.,ASSLEQGIDEQF
TRBJ1-1,TRBV7-2,.,ASSKGQPNTEAF
TRBJ2-1,TRBV6-1,TRBD2,ASSEGGGPYNEQF
TRBJ1-2,TRBV10-3,TRBD1,AISGTGESYGYT